Listed here is a single T cell receptor (beta chain). The target antigen is unknown. These data originate in a study of OX40 agonist ivuxolimab in advanced cancers. Study summary: Given to patients was ivuxolimab, an agonistic anti-OX40 (CD134) antibody. Cancers in dose escalation were hepatocellular, melanoma, renal cell and head and neck.

Sequencing was performed with immunoSEQ multiplex PCR; in TCRdb, only in-frame clones are kept and a portion is missing. Counted here are about 54,000 clones, 80% to 90% occurring once; the ten biggest clones make up around 1.3%. There are 14 residues in the CDR3. CDR1 and CDR2 (germline): LNHDA, SQIVND (reference sequence). The ends were cut back, 5 bases at V and 8 bases at J, with 18 bases in the middle. Findings and caveats of the study: Expanded clones belonging to CD8+ T cells outnumbered, on average, those of CD4+.

The sequenced sample was CD4+ or CD8+ T cells sorted from blood, obtained in a trial of the OX40 agonist ivuxolimab. This chain joins TRBV19 and TRBJ1-2; D is unresolved. The sequence was obtained from an adult with an advanced solid tumor such as melanoma, head and neck, liver or kidney cancer. The chain's CDR3 is CASSPMPRLGGYTF. The CDR3 bases are TGTGCCAGTAGTCCGATGCCTCGTCTAGGCGGCTACACCTTC.